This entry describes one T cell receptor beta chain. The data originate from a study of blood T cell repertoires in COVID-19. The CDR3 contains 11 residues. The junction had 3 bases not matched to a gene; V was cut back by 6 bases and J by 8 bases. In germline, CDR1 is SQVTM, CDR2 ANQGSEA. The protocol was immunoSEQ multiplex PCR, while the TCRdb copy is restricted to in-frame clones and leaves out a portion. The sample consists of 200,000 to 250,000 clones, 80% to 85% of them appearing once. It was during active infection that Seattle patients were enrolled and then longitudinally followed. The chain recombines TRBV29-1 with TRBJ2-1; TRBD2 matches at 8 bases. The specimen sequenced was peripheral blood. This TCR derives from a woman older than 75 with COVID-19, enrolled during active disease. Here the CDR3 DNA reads TGCAGCGTCGCACTAGCGGATGAGCAGTTCTTC. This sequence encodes CSVALADEQFF.